Described below is a single TCR beta chain sequence and its context. Its antigen is not yet known. Per-base qualities were not stored, and no clone one base away is much larger. This specimen belongs to a study of blood T cell repertoires in COVID-19 (dated by TCRdb to the early 2020s). Concerning the study at large: Collaborator samples came from the United States, Italy and Spain and covered acute and convalescent phases of COVID-19. The prospective study material was composed of cDNA or gDNA derived from T cells, B-cell-depleted T cells, or PBMCs. Deeply sampled blood TCRbeta repertoires from subjects exposed to, actively infected with, or recovered from COVID-19 were included in the dataset. The repertoires were released in a freely available public database intended as a resource for research on the immune response to SARS-CoV-2. Samples were obtained from the ongoing ImmuneRACE study (first 160 participants) and from roughly 1,300 subjects provided by 6 global collaborators. A de-identified subject ID, COVID-19 status, age in years and sex were almost always included in the sample metadata. HLA class I and class II types, where available, came from metadata supplied by the sample provider rather than from assay-based typing. Here is what the overall study found, with its caveats: The amount of clinical and demographic metadata varied by source and participant and was provided uncurated.

TCRbeta CDR3 regions were amplified from genomic DNA by means of the immunoSEQ Assay, a bias-controlled multiplex PCR. For the original study's pipeline: The number of nucleated cells in each sample was estimated by amplification of reference gene primers within the assay. Sequence reads were collapsed and filtered to measure the absolute abundance of every unique TCRbeta CDR3 rearrangement. For each sample, productive Simpson clonality was calculated as the square root of Simpson's diversity index across productive rearrangements. TCRdb stores this immuneACCESS table with in-frame sequences only. Part of the clones is absent; in the studies checked, under half of the shortfall reflects unresolved V genes, and no reason is known for the rest. For V, J and clone size, that table is used; D and trimming come from the DNA. For this sample the table gives about 280,000 clones, of which 85% were detected only once. The ten largest make up 2.5% of the sample.

Participants in the prospective study were enrolled through a virtual design, were aged roughly 18 to 90 years, and lived in roughly 26 United States geographic areas. To assign participants to cohorts, the prospective study relied on clinical history that participants themselves reported in a screening survey and a study questionnaire. Recovered participants in ImmuneRACE Cohort 3 were defined as having two consecutive negative NP/OP PCR tests, clearance from a healthcare professional, or resolution of symptoms. In the prospective study, mobile phlebotomists collected whole blood, serum and a nasopharyngeal or oropharyngeal swab from each participant. Participants in the prospective study had the option to provide additional blood draws and questionnaires over a roughly 2-month period. Before DNA extraction, prospective study blood samples were shipped either frozen or at room temperature. The germline V gene yields SGHVS for CDR1 and FQNEAQ for CDR2. Taken from cysteine to phenylalanine, the CDR3 has 15 residues. Only the CDR3 portion is preserved as DNA: 45 bases, with reading frame beginning at the first base. A distance of 11 bases separates the germline ends of V and J, which lose 5 bases and 0 bases respectively.

This clonotype was obtained from a woman in her fifties or sixties who had recovered from COVID-19. Sequencing was done on a sample of PBMCs or T cells enriched from blood (not recorded which). The V and J genes are TRBV7-8 and TRBJ2-1; 5 matching bases give a weak D call of TRBD1. The nucleotide sequence reads as follows: TGTGCCAGCAGCCCAGGGTCCTACTCCTACAATGAGCAGTTCTTC. This translates into CASSPGSYSYNEQFF.